This is a list of T cell receptor beta chains from one sample in a study of cytomegalovirus exposure and HLA in healthy donors. Profiled with immunoSEQ multiplex PCR; TCRdb holds only in-frame clones, not every one. The sample lists 130,000 or so clones, roughly 90% occurring once. Sequencing input: PBMCs. The receptor set was obtained from a man in his thirties or forties in good health and CMV-seronegative. The CDR3 runs from the conserved cysteine through the conserved F or W. Each record gives: clone size, CDR3 length, D gene, J gene, V gene, CDR3 DNA, CDR3 protein. The D gene is left open where the match is weak. Clone size is stated in some rows and not others, as once, few, many or a class when expanded.

-	16	TRBD1	TRBJ2-7	TRBV6-6	TGTGCCAGCAGTTACTCGCGGACAGGGATGTCCTACGAGCAGTACTTC	CASSYSRTGMSYEQYF
-	15	-	TRBJ2-5	TRBV14	TGTGCCAGCAGCCCATGGGGGGGCAAGCGAGGGACCCAGTACTTC	CASSPWGGKRGTQYF
-	16	-	TRBJ2-2	TRBV7-3	TGTGCCAGCAGCTTAGTAGGAACGGGGAACACCGGGGAGCTGTTTTTT	CASSLVGTGNTGELFF
-	15	-	TRBJ2-3	TRBV11-2	TGTGCCAGCAGCCCGGGACAACTCAGGTCGGATACGCAGTATTTT	CASSPGQLRSDTQYF
once	14	-	TRBJ1-1	TRBV5-8	TGTGCCAGCAGCTTGGGCAGGGGGAACACTGAAGCTTTCTTT	CASSLGRGNTEAFF
-	15	-	TRBJ1-2	TRBV28	TGTGCCAGCAGTGCCCCCGGGAGCCCCTCCTATGGCTACACCTTC	CASSAPGSPSYGYTF
-	13	-	TRBJ2-7	TRBV29-1	TGCAGCGCCTCTTGGGGGGTCGGCTACGAGCAGTACTTC	CSASWGVGYEQYF
-	15	TRBD1	TRBJ1-2	TRBV4-1	TGCGCCAGCAGCTTAGGGGACAGAGCTAACTATGGCTACACCTTC	CASSLGDRANYGYTF
-	13	TRBD1	TRBJ2-5	TRBV4-1	TGCGCCAGCAGCGGGACAGGGGTGGAGACCCAGTACTTC	CASSGTGVETQYF
-	16	-	TRBJ2-1	TRBV19	TGTGCCAGTAGTAACGAGGAAGATTACTCCTACAATGAGCAGTTCTTC	CASSNEEDYSYNEQFF
-	16	-	TRBJ1-2	TRBV6-1	TGTGCCAGCAGTGAATTTATCCCCGGGACACTCTATGGCTACACCTTC	CASSEFIPGTLYGYTF
few	14	TRBD1	TRBJ1-1	TRBV5-1	TGCGCCAGCAGCTTGGCAGGGGGCAACACTGAAGCTTTCTTT	CASSLAGGNTEAFF
-	14	TRBD1	TRBJ2-7	TRBV7-9	TGTGCCAGCAGCCACCGGGACAGACGCTACGAGCAGTACTTC	CASSHRDRRYEQYF
-	12	-	TRBJ1-2	TRBV28	TGTGCCAGCAGTTTAGCGGCCTATGGCTACACCTTC	CASSLAAYGYTF
-	12	-	TRBJ2-7	TRBV29-1	TGCAGCGTTGAAGGTTTATCTTCCGAGCAGTACTTC	CSVEGLSSEQYF
-	16	TRBD1	TRBJ1-1	TRBV11-2	TGTGCCAGCTCTGGTCGAGACAGGGGATTCGGCACTGAAGCTTTCTTT	CASSGRDRGFGTEAFF
-	15	TRBD2	TRBJ2-2	TRBV2	TGTGCCAGCAGGGGACTAGCGGGGGTCACCGGGGAGCTGTTTTTT	CASRGLAGVTGELFF
-	15	-	TRBJ2-6	TRBV6-5	TGTGCCCTAAACAGGGCCAGGCCTGGGGCCAACGTCCTGACTTTC	CALNRARPGANVLTF
-	16	-	TRBJ1-5	TRBV9	TGTGCCAGCAGCCACGGCGGGAACCCGACTAATCAGCCCCAGCATTTT	CASSHGGNPTNQPQHF
-	16	TRBD2	TRBJ2-1	TRBV5-6	TGTGCCAGCAGCCCCGAGACTAGCGGGGGGGCGGATGAGCAGTTCTTC	CASSPETSGGADEQFF
-	14	-	TRBJ2-5	TRBV7-2	TGTGCCAGCAGCTTAGTCGGGGGCCAAGAGACCCAGTACTTC	CASSLVGGQETQYF
-	17	-	TRBJ2-4	TRBV5-8	TGTGCCAGCAGCTGGGACACGGGACACTTAGCCAAAAACATTCAGTACTTC	CASSWDTGHLAKNIQYF
-	12	-	TRBJ2-7	TRBV28	TGTGCCAGCAGGCGGGGTGCGGAGGAGCAGTACTTC	CASRRGAEEQYF
-	17	TRBD2	TRBJ2-3	TRBV4-3	TGCGCCAGCAGCCAAGATCGCCCTAGCGGAATCACAGATACGCAGTATTTT	CASSQDRPSGITDTQYF
-	11	-	TRBJ1-1	TRBV2	TGTGCCAGCAGTGGCACACAAGAAGCTTTCTTT	CASSGTQEAFF
once	16	-	TRBJ2-6	TRBV9	TGTGCCAGCAGCGGATTACGGACAGAGCCCTCCCACGTCCTGACTTTC	CASSGLRTEPSHVLTF
-	14	-	TRBJ2-3	TRBV19	TGTGCCAGTATCCCACCAGGGAGCACAGATACGCAGTATTTT	CASIPPGSTDTQYF
-	13	-	TRBJ1-1	TRBV10-1	TGCGCCAGCAGTGAGCAGGCCTCGGCTGAAGCTTTCTTT	CASSEQASAEAFF
-	13	-	TRBJ2-5	TRBV6-5	TGTGCCAGCAGTTACCCGGGGAGCGAGACCCAGTACTTC	CASSYPGSETQYF
-	13	-	TRBJ1-1	TRBV7-9	TGTGCCAGCAGCTTAAGCAGGGAAACTGAAGCTTTCTTT	CASSLSRETEAFF
-	14	-	TRBJ1-1	TRBV19	TGTGCCAGTAGTATAGGCGAACTGAACACTGAAGCTTTCTTT	CASSIGELNTEAFF
-	14	-	TRBJ2-3	TRBV27	TGTGCCAGCAGGGACAGATATACAACAGATACGCAGTATTTT	CASRDRYTTDTQYF
-	15	-	TRBJ1-5	TRBV6-1	TGTGCCAGCAGTGAAGGGCAGGGATTGTGGCAGCCCCAGCATTTT	CASSEGQGLWQPQHF
-	12	-	TRBJ2-7	TRBV7-2	TGTGCCAGCAGCTTCTACGGGGGACTTTTGCTGTTC	CASSFYGGLLLF
-	15	-	TRBJ2-5	TRBV6-1	TGTGCCAGCAGTGAAAACGGAGGAAGTCGGGAGACCCAGTACTTC	CASSENGGSRETQYF
-	16	TRBD1	TRBJ2-7	TRBV7-8	TGTGCCAGCAGCGACGTGGACAGGGGGTCCTCCTACGAGCAGTACTTC	CASSDVDRGSSYEQYF
once	13	TRBD1	TRBJ2-7	TRBV6-6	TGTGCCAGCGGAGAAGGGGGCCCCTACGAGCAGTACTTC	CASGEGGPYEQYF
-	14	-	TRBJ1-1	TRBV4-3	TGCGCCAGCAGCCAAGTAAGGAGGGACACTGAAGCTTTCTTT	CASSQVRRDTEAFF
once	16	TRBD1	TRBJ1-6	TRBV7-9	TGTGCCAGCAGCCTGGATCAGGGGGCCTATAATTCACCCCTCCACTTT	CASSLDQGAYNSPLHF
-	15	TRBD1	TRBJ1-1	TRBV5-1	TGCGCCAGCAGCTTGGACGCCGGGACAGTCACTGAAGCTTTCTTT	CASSLDAGTVTEAFF